Detailed here is one T cell receptor (beta chain). This clone's antigen is unknown. No much larger clone is present one base from it, and per-base qualities are unavailable. The protocol used for the library was the immunoSEQ multiplex PCR assay. DNA from the cultured and isolated CD4+ T cells underwent TCR beta CDR3 sequencing. Regarding the original processing steps: Non-productive TCR sequences were removed, reads were trimmed to the CDR3 region, and CDR3s of at least 7 amino acids were retained. The MANAFEST web app was used to pick out antigen-specific clonotypes by comparing their expansion in peptide wells with that in reference cultures. Positive clones required FDR<0.05 expansion versus reference and all other wells, odds ratio above 5, and frequency above 0.1% in two replicate wells. A clonotype was called cross-reactive if it was significantly expanded both in SARS-CoV-2 spike wells and in at least one common cold coronavirus spike condition. CDR3 similarity was assessed by Levenshtein distance using the stringdist R package, and unrooted trees were constructed with ape in R 3.6.1. TCRdb provides this immuneACCESS table in a form limited to in-frame rearrangements. Some clones are lacking; in checked studies, under half of them reflect an unresolved V gene, and why the rest are absent is not known. From that table come the V and J calls and clone size; the DNA was used to work out D and trimming. The sample table lists 40,000 to 60,000 clones, 60% to 80% of them with a count of one. The ten largest clonotypes hold roughly 8.7% of the sample.

After about 10 days of culture, CD4+ T cells were isolated with the EasySep CD4+ T cell isolation kit. PCR-confirmed SARS-CoV-2 infection had occurred in convalescent patients between March and December 2020, before the Alpha, Beta and Delta variants emerged in the United States. On days 3 and 7, half of the culture medium was replaced with fresh IL-2-containing medium. Each peptide stimulation condition was cultured in triplicate wells unless otherwise noted. PBMC were separated from whole blood using Ficoll-Paque Plus gradient centrifugation and were then either cryopreserved at -140C or used fresh. The QIAamp micro DNA kit was used to extract genomic DNA from the cultured CD4+ T cells. These data are taken from a study of vaccination effects on CD4 cells after COVID-19 (dated 2022 in TCRdb). Notes on the research overall: The ViraFEST assay stimulated PBMC with viral peptide pools and then used TCR sequencing to identify antigen-specific CD4+ T cell clonotypes by expansion. Approximately 2.1 million PBMC per well were cultured in IMDM with about 4.8% human AB serum, 10 IU/ml IL-2 and gentamicin, plus 10 ug/ml peptides. A total of approximately 9 COVID-19 convalescent patients and a handful of SARS-CoV-2-naive healthy vaccine recipients were included in the full study. SARS-CoV-2 spike-specific CD4+ TCR repertoires were compared before and after mRNA vaccination in COVID-19 convalescent patients and in infection-naive vaccine recipients. Each participant got two doses of an mRNA SARS-CoV-2 vaccine, either BNT162b2 or mRNA-1273. Pre-vaccine samples from a couple of convalescent patients were drawn 16 days and one week before the first dose, 142 and 148 days after COVID-19 diagnosis. The Oncomine TCR Beta short-read assay on an Illumina iSeq 100 was used to sequence cultures from other donors in the study. Overall study outcomes, separate from this receptor: Only a small number of convalescent patients were included, and no early post-infection timepoints were available, which limited the study. Among convalescent patients, the spike-reactive repertoire after vaccination was made up mainly of new vaccine-induced clones that were largely distinct from the clones induced by infection. Both infection-induced and vaccine-induced clones contracted markedly at late post-vaccination timepoints, which is consistent with waning T cell responses.

The source of this sequence is a human donor who had a prior SARS-CoV-2 infection. The starting material was CD4+ T cells from PBMCs cultured without peptide, obtained before COVID-19 vaccination.

The nucleotide sequence reads TGTGCCAGCAGCTTATCGAAAAACCAAGAGACCCAGTACTTC. This translates into CASSLSKNQETQYF. The chain uses TRBV5-4 and TRBJ2-5; the D gene remains uncertain. Trimming costs V 2 bases and J 0 bases, and their ends lie 8 bases apart. The germline V gene (reference sequence) gives CDR1 as SGHNT and CDR2 as YYREEE. The CDR3 has 14 amino acids, counting the end cysteine and phenylalanine. Solely the CDR3 DNA is kept, with 42 bases framed from the first base.